This T cell receptor beta chain was recorded in a study of cytomegalovirus exposure and HLA in healthy donors. Broader study findings: TCR beta sequences reportedly predicted the HLA-A and HLA-B alleles of most subjects accurately. When analyzed later, a missense DCLRE1C variant was found to be linked to TCR beta V- and J-gene trimming. Researchers reported in a later analysis that common viral pathogens appeared linked to several top clusters. The authors later found HLA-associated TCR beta chains more clonally expanded than equally common others.

Primers included in the PCR were 60 Vbeta and 13 Jbeta primers. Using immunoSEQ multiplex PCR, the repertoire was profiled, and TCRdb retains in-frame clones only, with some absent. The data show some 110,000 clones, with roughly 68% seen just once and approximately 8.6% held by the top ten. As to this clone: Its antigen is still unknown.

The CDR3 spans 14 residues. The V and J ends lost 0 bases and 13 bases, in that order; junction bases with no gene match: 8. CDR1 is SGHTA and CDR2 is FQGNSA in the germline V gene. The chain recombines TRBV7-2 with TRBJ2-7, with 11 bases matching TRBD2. This clonotype originated in a man between 25 and 39 years old in good health and CMV-seropositive. The material sequenced was PBMCs. CDR3 DNA: TGTGCCAGCAGCTTAGCAATGACTAGCGGGACCCAATACGTC. Amino acid sequence: CASSLAMTSGTQYV.